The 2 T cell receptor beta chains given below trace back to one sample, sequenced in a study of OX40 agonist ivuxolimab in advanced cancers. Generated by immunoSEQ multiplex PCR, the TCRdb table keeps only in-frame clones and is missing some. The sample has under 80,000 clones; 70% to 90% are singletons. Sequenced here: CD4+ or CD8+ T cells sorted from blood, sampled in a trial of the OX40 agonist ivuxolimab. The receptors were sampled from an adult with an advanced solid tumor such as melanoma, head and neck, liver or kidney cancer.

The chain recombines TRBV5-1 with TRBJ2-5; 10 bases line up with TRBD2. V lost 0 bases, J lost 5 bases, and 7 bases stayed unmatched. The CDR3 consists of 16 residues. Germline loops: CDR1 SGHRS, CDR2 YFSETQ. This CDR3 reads CASSLAASGSGETQYF. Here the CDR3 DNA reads TGCGCCAGCAGCTTGGCTGCTAGCGGGAGTGGGGAGACCCAGTACTTC.

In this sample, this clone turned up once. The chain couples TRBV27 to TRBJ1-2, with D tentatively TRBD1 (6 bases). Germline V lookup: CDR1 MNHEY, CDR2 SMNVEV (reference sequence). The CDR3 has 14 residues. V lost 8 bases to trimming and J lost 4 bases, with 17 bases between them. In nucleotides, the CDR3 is TGTGCCAGCGTTAGGGGGGCGAGGGTCTATGGCTACACCTTC. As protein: CASVRGARVYGYTF.